The 20 T cell receptor beta chains presented below share a single source sample, sequenced in a study of shared clonotypes between healthy human individuals. The data were produced by immunoSEQ multiplex PCR, yet TCRdb's version contains in-frame clones alone and is incomplete. The data show about 480,000 clones, roughly 85% seen once. Input material: PBMCs. Source of these receptors: a woman aged 40 to 50 in good health. Some clones in this sample may be carry-over from other donors' samples.

V gene TRBV5-4 combines with J gene TRBJ1-1; no firm D call. Trimming removed 0 bases from V and 1 base from J, with 7 bases in between. The CDR3 totals 14 residues. Germline CDR1 reads SGHNT; CDR2 reads YYREEE (reference sequence). Here the CDR3 reads CASSLEVGNTEAFF. In DNA form, the CDR3 reads TGTGCCAGCAGCTTGGAGGTAGGGAACACTGAAGCTTTCTTT.

The rearrangement uses TRBV9 and TRBJ2-5; 10 bases fit TRBD2. J lost 4 bases, V lost 4 bases, and 13 bases had no gene match. The CDR3 is 17 amino acids. Germline V gene data show CDR1 as SGDLS and CDR2 as YYNGEE. The CDR3 here is CASSPGASGSLAETQYF. The CDR3 nucleotides read TGTGCCAGCAGCCCAGGGGCTAGCGGGAGCTTGGCAGAGACCCAGTACTTC.

The chain uses TRBV29-1 and TRBJ2-2, with D maybe TRBD2 (6 bases). V was cut by 5 bases and J by 4 bases, with 14 bases left in between. The CDR3 extends over 14 amino acids. Germline loops: CDR1 SQVTM, CDR2 ANQGSEA. This CDR3 is CSVRWGEATGELFF. In DNA form, the CDR3 reads TGCAGCGTTAGGTGGGGGGAGGCCACCGGGGAGCTGTTTTTT.

The chain is built from TRBV6-6 and TRBJ2-1; D is uncertain. CDR1 MNHNY and CDR2 SVGAGI come from the germline V gene (reference sequence). The CDR3 sequence is 12 residues long. The ends were cut back, 0 bases at V and 6 bases at J, with 3 bases in the middle. The CDR3 loop is CASSYSGNEQFF. Written as DNA, the CDR3 is TGTGCCAGCAGTTACTCCGGCAATGAGCAGTTCTTC.

Of note for this clone: Other DNA sequences in the same sample also yield this CDR3. The chain couples TRBV11-2 to TRBJ2-7; 9 nucleotides align to TRBD2. Germline CDR1 SGHAT, CDR2 FQNNGV. The V segment lost 5 bases and the J segment 4 bases; nucleotides outside the gene matches: 3. This CDR3 contains 13 residues. DNA of the CDR3: TGTGCCAGCAGCCCGACTAGCGGTTACGAGCAGTACTTC. Translation gives CASSPTSGYEQYF.

The CDR3 region has the DNA TGTGCCAGCCGGGGGGGTCGCGCCTACGAGCAGTACTTC. It encodes CASRGGRAYEQYF. The V and J genes are TRBV27 and TRBJ2-7; TRBD2 agrees at 8 bases. This CDR3 contains 13 residues. Germline CDR1 reads MNHEY; CDR2 reads SMNVEV (reference sequence). The V and J ends lost 8 bases and 2 bases, in that order; junction bases with no gene match: 5.

For this clone: The likely explanation is a read error, given a far larger clone one base away. The V call is TRBV18, the J call TRBJ1-1; D is possibly TRBD1 (5 bases). Germline values: CDR1 KGHSH, CDR2 LQKENI. The CDR3 is 17 amino acids. The germline V and J ends were trimmed by 4 bases and 5 bases, with 23 bases remaining between them. The CDR3 bases are TGTGCCAGCTCACTAGTGCATCGGGACTCGAGAGCAACTGAAGCTTTCTTT. It codes for CASSLVHRDSRATEAFF.

In this sample, this clone turned up once. The J gene is TRBJ2-2, the V gene TRBV27, with 14 bases matching TRBD2. V gave up 3 bases and J gave up 6 bases; unmatched junction bases: 9. Germline values: CDR1 MNHEY, CDR2 SMNVEV (reference sequence). The CDR3 covers 18 residues. The chain's CDR3 is CASSLTRLAGGPSGELFF. For the CDR3, the DNA is TGTGCCAGCAGTTTGACCCGACTAGCGGGAGGGCCGTCCGGGGAGCTGTTTTTT.

This clone was seen only once. Other DNA sequences from this sample encode an identical CDR3 as well. This chain joins TRBV27 and TRBJ2-2; 7 bases agree with TRBD2. The CDR3 is made up of 15 amino acids. Trimming at V came to 3 bases and at J to 4 bases, leaving 5 bases not matched to a gene. Germline lookup yields CDR1 MNHEY and CDR2 SMNVEV (reference sequence). CDR3 nucleotide sequence: TGTGCCAGCAGTTTGGGGACTACCCGCACCGGGGAGCTGTTTTTT. Protein: CASSLGTTRTGELFF.

V is TRBV7-6 and J is TRBJ2-5; possible D gene TRBD2, 6 bases. The CDR3 loop spans 14 amino acids. V was cut by 3 bases and J by 5 bases, with 13 bases left in between. The germline gives CDR1 SGHVS, CDR2 FNYEAQ. The chain's CDR3 is CASSLGLAVETQYF. The DNA for the CDR3 is TGTGCCAGCAGCTTGGGACTGGCGGTGGAGACCCAGTACTTC.

The table lists this clone with a count of one. The chain is built from TRBV13 and TRBJ2-1, with D possibly TRBD2 on 5 matching bases. This CDR3 is built from 12 residues. Trimming took 5 bases from V and 10 from J, leaving 12 bases between them. Germline V gene sequence: CDR1 PRHDT, CDR2 FYEKMQ (reference sequence). This chain's CDR3 is CASSQRRGEQFF. The CDR3 DNA is TGTGCCAGCAGCCAAAGACGCGGGGAGCAGTTCTTC.

CDR3 coding DNA: TGTGCCAGCATGGTGGCAGGGGGCGTTAGGGGAAACACCATATATTTT. Encoded protein: CASMVAGGVRGNTIYF. This chain connects TRBV28 to TRBJ1-3; 8 bases agree with TRBD1. With V trimmed by 7 bases and J by 4 bases, 12 bases remained unmatched. CDR3 length: 16 amino acids. The V gene's germline CDR1 is MDHEN and CDR2 SYDVKM.

This rearrangement joins TRBV19 to TRBJ1-1; D may be TRBD1 (5 bases). From germline, CDR1 is LNHDA and CDR2 SQIVND (reference sequence). This CDR3 comprises 17 residues. Trimming stripped 1 base from V and 1 base from J, with 16 bases between. The CDR3 DNA sequence: TGTGCCAGTAGTATAGCCGGTCGGGGCGGCGGGAACACTGAAGCTTTCTTT. Encoded protein: CASSIAGRGGGNTEAFF.

This chain connects TRBV29-1 to TRBJ1-5; possible D gene TRBD1, 5 bases. The V and J ends lost 1 base and 12 bases respectively, with 10 bases between them. Germline V gene sequence: CDR1 SQVTM, CDR2 ANQGSEA. This CDR3 is 11 amino acids long. The CDR3 coding sequence is TGCAGCGTTGAAGCGGGGGAGCACCAGCATTTT. This translates into CSVEAGEHQHF. The entire variable domain, with the rest obtained from reference TRBV29-1 and TRBJ1-5, is as follows: SAVISQKPSRDICQRGTSLTIQCQVDSQVTMMFWYRQQPGQSLTLIATANQGSEATYESGFVIDKFPISRPNLTFSTLTVSNMSPEDSSIYLCSVEAGEHQHFGDGTRLSIL.

This sequence joins TRBV29-1 and TRBJ2-7; D might be TRBD1 (6 bases). The CDR3 spans 13 residues. Trimming took 2 bases from V and 1 from J, leaving 9 bases between them. Germline CDR1 SQVTM, CDR2 ANQGSEA. In DNA, the CDR3 is TGCAGCGTTGAATTTCAGGGGTCCTACGAGCAGTACTTC. Translated: CSVEFQGSYEQYF.

V usage is TRBV7-6 and J usage is TRBJ2-2; no firm D call. In germline, CDR1 is SGHVS, CDR2 FNYEAQ. V gave up 5 bases and J gave up 0 bases, with 10 bases separating them. The CDR3 totals 15 residues. The CDR3 region has the DNA TGTGCCAGCAGCCACTCAAGGGCGAACACCGGGGAGCTGTTTTTT. It codes for CASSHSRANTGELFF.

In its sample, this clone was seen once. This CDR3 is CASSFGEGAEQYF. As DNA, the CDR3 is TGTGCCAGCAGCTTCGGGGAGGGTGCCGAGCAGTACTTC. The V and J genes are TRBV7-2 and TRBJ2-7, with 7 bases identical to TRBD2. J was trimmed by 6 bases and V by 3 bases; bases with no gene match: 5. CDR1 is SGHTA, CDR2 FQGNSA, per germline. The length of the CDR3 is 13 residues.

This clone was counted ten times or more. This sample also contains other DNA sequences that code for the same CDR3. The V call is TRBV25-1, the J call TRBJ2-2, with TRBD1 identical over 8 bases. The CDR3 runs to 14 residues. V gave up 8 bases and J gave up 1 base; unmatched junction bases: 3. CDR1 is MGHDK and CDR2 is SYGVNS in the germline V gene. The CDR3 DNA is TGTGCCAGCCTCGGACAGGGGAACACCGGGGAGCTGTTTTTT. Encoded protein: CASLGQGNTGELFF. The whole variable domain, filled in from reference TRBV25-1 and TRBJ2-2, reads EADIYQTPRYLVIGTGKKITLECSQTMGHDKMYWYQQDPGMELHLIHYSYGVNSTEKGDLSSESTVSRIRTEHFPLTLESARPSHTSQYLCASLGQGNTGELFFGEGSRLTVL.

As to this clone: Since a far larger clone is one base different, this is likely a read error. The chain recombines TRBV6-1 with TRBJ1-5; D is undetermined. The CDR3 length is 13 residues. In germline, CDR1 is MNHNS, CDR2 SASEGT. Trimming stripped 3 bases from V and 4 bases from J, with 7 bases between. The CDR3 DNA follows: TGTGCCAGCAGTGACCGGGAGAATCAGCCCCAGCATTTT. Translating it yields CASSDRENQPQHF.

V is TRBV27 and J is TRBJ2-5, with 9 bases matching TRBD1. Germline assignment: CDR1 MNHEY and CDR2 SMNVEV (reference sequence). V lost 5 bases, J lost 4 bases, and 8 bases stayed unmatched. CDR3 size: 15 residues. The CDR3: CASSPGQGRVETQYF. In DNA form, the CDR3 reads TGTGCCAGCAGTCCGGGACAGGGAAGGGTAGAGACCCAGTACTTC.